These T cell receptor beta chains were read from a single sample in a study of T cells in severe cutaneous drug reactions. From its re-call of the multiplex PCR reads, TCRdb lists each CDR3 protein once, without DNA. The table lists about 2,700 distinct CDR3 sequences. The sample taken for sequencing was cells from a skin blister. These receptors were obtained from a human donor with toxic epidermal necrolysis, a severe cutaneous drug reaction. CDR3s include the opening cysteine and the closing phenylalanine or tryptophan. Clone size is stated in some rows and not others, as once, few, many or a class when expanded.

size: medium-sized
J: TRBJ2-5
V: TRBV4-1
CDR3: CASSQVRSTWETQYF

size: NA
J: TRBJ1-4
V: TRBV2
CDR3: CASSEGQHLNEKLFF

size: NA
J: TRBJ2-7
V: TRBV18
CDR3: CASSPLTPGGHEQYF

size: NA
J: TRBJ1-3
V: TRBV2
CDR3: CASSWDMSSGNTIYF

size: NA
J: TRBJ1-6
V: TRBV19
CDR3: CASRSVVGSPLHF

size: NA
J: TRBJ2-1
V: TRBV30
CDR3: CACISGRRNEQFF

size: large
J: TRBJ2-3
V: TRBV20-1
CDR3: CSASSAGGLNTQYF

size: NA
J: TRBJ2-1
V: TRBV12-3/TRBV12-4
CDR3: CASSLAPPSNEQFF

size: NA
J: TRBJ2-5
V: TRBV2
CDR3: CASSENSGGVETQYF

size: medium-sized
J: TRBJ2-3
V: TRBV2
CDR3: CASSETGSSTDTQYF

size: NA
J: TRBJ2-1
V: TRBV6-5
CDR3: CASGRGYNEQFF

size: NA
J: TRBJ2-7
V: TRBV9
CDR3: CASSVGAGQNSYEQYF

size: NA
J: TRBJ2-7
V: TRBV29-1
CDR3: CSVSEGTSGMYEQYF

size: NA
J: TRBJ2-3
V: TRBV7-2
CDR3: CASREGVDTQYF

size: NA
J: TRBJ2-1
V: TRBV6-6
CDR3: CASSRGQGTHNEQFF

size: NA
J: TRBJ2-1
V: TRBV2
CDR3: CASPRAGGGNEQFF

size: medium-sized
J: TRBJ2-7
V: TRBV29-1
CDR3: CSVGLAGSYEQYF

size: NA
J: TRBJ2-7
V: TRBV9
CDR3: CASSVGGSSYEQYF

size: NA
J: TRBJ1-1
V: TRBV11-2
CDR3: CASSRGTSPIWAEAFF

size: NA
J: TRBJ2-1
V: TRBV9
CDR3: CASSVGSGGQQFF

size: NA
J: TRBJ1-1
V: TRBV6-1
CDR3: CASSTRDRGITEAFF

size: NA
J: TRBJ2-1
V: TRBV9
CDR3: CASSLGGGYNEQFF

size: NA
J: TRBJ2-1
V: TRBV29-1
CDR3: CSVWRANEQFF

size: NA
J: TRBJ2-1
V: TRBV7-6
CDR3: CASSLEAGANYNEQFF

size: medium-sized
J: TRBJ2-1
V: TRBV5-4
CDR3: CASSSRQGGRETQFF

size: NA
J: TRBJ2-3
V: TRBV2
CDR3: CASSDGGASTDTQYF

size: NA
J: TRBJ2-1
V: TRBV20-1
CDR3: CSARDLAEDNEQFF

size: NA
J: TRBJ2-7
V: TRBV6-5
CDR3: CASSYSKAGEQYF

size: NA
J: TRBJ2-1
V: TRBV2
CDR3: CASSLEFYEQFF

size: NA
J: TRBJ2-1
V: TRBV6-5
CDR3: CASSSLLETYNEQFF

size: NA
J: TRBJ1-1
V: TRBV2
CDR3: CASRLSTEAFF

size: NA
J: TRBJ2-5
V: TRBV2
CDR3: CASSRMFTNKETQYF

size: NA
J: TRBJ2-1
V: TRBV6-5
CDR3: CASSLGNEQFF

size: NA
J: TRBJ1-5
V: TRBV27
CDR3: CASSFRGGGNQPQHF

size: NA
J: TRBJ2-1
V: TRBV6-2/TRBV6-3
CDR3: CAISSGSSYNEQFF

size: NA
J: TRBJ2-2
V: TRBV6-5
CDR3: CASSSREIGELFF

size: NA
J: TRBJ1-5
V: TRBV2
CDR3: CASTLQGAGVNQPQHF

size: NA
J: TRBJ2-3
V: TRBV11-3
CDR3: CASSSAGGTDTQYF

size: NA
J: TRBJ2-7
V: TRBV30
CDR3: CAWSAITGAPYEQYF

size: medium-sized
J: TRBJ2-3
V: TRBV6-2/TRBV6-3
CDR3: CASSLAAQRTTDTQYF

size: NA
J: TRBJ2-7
V: TRBV7-8
CDR3: CASSFTVNPSYEQYF

size: NA
J: TRBJ2-7
V: TRBV30
CDR3: CAWRRGPYEQYF

size: NA
J: TRBJ2-7
V: TRBV5-1
CDR3: CASSRSGEQYF

size: NA
J: TRBJ2-7
V: TRBV7-6
CDR3: CASSLGLSGEQYF

size: large
J: TRBJ2-2
V: TRBV30
CDR3: CAWSLGRQWGTGELFF

size: NA
J: TRBJ2-7
V: TRBV5-6
CDR3: CASSLRGGGASEQYF